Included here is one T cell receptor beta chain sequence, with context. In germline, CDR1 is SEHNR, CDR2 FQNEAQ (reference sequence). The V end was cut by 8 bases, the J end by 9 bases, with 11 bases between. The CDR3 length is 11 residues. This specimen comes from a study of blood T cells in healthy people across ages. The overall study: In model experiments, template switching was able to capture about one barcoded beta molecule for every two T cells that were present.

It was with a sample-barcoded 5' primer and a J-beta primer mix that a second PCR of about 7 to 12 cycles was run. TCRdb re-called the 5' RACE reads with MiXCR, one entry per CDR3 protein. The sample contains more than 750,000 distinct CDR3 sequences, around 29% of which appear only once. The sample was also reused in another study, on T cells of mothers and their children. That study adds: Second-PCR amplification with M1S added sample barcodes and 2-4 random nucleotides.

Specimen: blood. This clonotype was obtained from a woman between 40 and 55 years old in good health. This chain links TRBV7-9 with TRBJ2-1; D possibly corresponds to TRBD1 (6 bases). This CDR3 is CASFTGTEQFF. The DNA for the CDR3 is TGTGCCAGCTTTACAGGGACTGAGCAGTTCTTC.